The rows below give T cell receptor beta chains drawn from one sample of a study of shared clonotypes between healthy human individuals. Some clones are missing from TCRdb's copy, which holds only in-frame ones; the method was immunoSEQ multiplex PCR. This table has about 2.1 million clones, just over 90% appearing once. The sequenced material came from naive CD8+ T cells from PBMCs. These receptors originate from a man between 18 and 35 years old in good health. Some clones in this sample may be carry-over from other donors' samples. The conserved cysteine and the conserved F or W are not part of the CDR3 here. The listing skips clone size in some rows; elsewhere it reads once, few, many or a size class.

clone_size | v_call | cdr3_aa
once | TRBV7-6 | ASSLIYSRGGSPTDTQY
. | TRBV30 | AWNSDRLNTEAF
. | TRBV5-1 | ASSLVGGASTEAF
. | TRBV7-8 | ASSSYELAGVSYNEQF
. | TRBV19 | ASRPGITDTQY
. | TRBV11-2 | ASSLVGNSRYEQY
. | TRBV11-2 | ASSFGGSGNTIY
. | TRBV11-2 | ASSLLADIYEQY
. | TRBV6-5 | ASSYSISGELF
. | TRBV9 | ASSEADAGVYEQY
once | TRBV4-2 | ASSADLGPEQF
. | TRBV7-8 | ASSLGLAGGIYNEQF
. | TRBV11-2 | ASSYTGYNQPQH
. | TRBV28 | ASSFQVSYEQY
. | TRBV27 | ASSLSSSLAGEETQY
. | TRBV11-2 | ASSAPTGGRETQY
once | TRBV27 | ASSRQGNQPQH
. | TRBV28 | ASSLIRGDQPQH
. | TRBV29-1 | SVEDKWAANYGYT
. | TRBV7-9 | ASSSPGTGNYEQY
. | TRBV6-6 | ASSYVGREQY
. | TRBV27 | ASSSGGTQY
. | TRBV6-5 | ASRFRDEAF
. | TRBV25-1 | ASTPSGSPYEQY
. | TRBV5-1 | ASTAIGNMAYNEQF
. | TRBV10-3 | AISEQGQRETQY
few | TRBV9 | ASSEGDSNQPQH
. | TRBV15 | ATSRLVVVSGRPAEQF
. | TRBV27 | ASSPGTDSYEQY
. | TRBV2 | ASVGPSTGYEQY
. | TRBV10-3 | AIGTGTSAYNEQF
. | TRBV4-1 | ASSQESGLGDEQF
. | TRBV4-1 | ASSQTSGRAITDTQY
. | TRBV10-3 | AISESGGNTEAF
. | TRBV7-8 | ASSDQPQSRANVLT
. | TRBV27 | ASSLRGYHEQF
. | TRBV4-1 | ASSQKPGTNTEAF
. | TRBV7-9 | ASSLVSGIGYEQY
. | TRBV27 | ASSLKAFVYGYT
. | TRBV7-9 | ASSSTSYEQY
. | TRBV19 | ASSGHRGRVGETQY
. | TRBV5-4 | ASSHPLGTGNTEAF
. | TRBV19 | ASSIGKRNEQF
. | TRBV5-1 | ASSLAAGGTYNEQF
. | TRBV25-1 | ASSSGGNHQPQH
few | TRBV4-2 | ASSQDRMNTEAF
. | TRBV9 | ASSVGGGGLTGELF
. | TRBV29-1 | SVEGHTDTQY
. | TRBV9 | ASSEEGAGNTIY
. | TRBV9 | ASSSSHGSSEQF
. | TRBV29-1 | SVEADRGNRGNRETQY
. | TRBV11-3 | ASSPGRFIGYEQY
. | TRBV5-1 | ASSLAPYEQY
once | TRBV9 | ASSASKRDSSYNEQF